Shown below are 7 T cell receptor beta chains from a single sample sequenced in a study of shared clonotypes between healthy human individuals. Profiled with immunoSEQ multiplex PCR; TCRdb holds only in-frame clones, not every one. The repertoire holds about 2 million clones, around 96% seen once, with approximately 1.2% in the top ten. CD45RO-negative, CCR7-selected cells formed the naive CD8 fraction, which excluded terminally differentiated effector memory CD45RA+ cells. The sequencing sample was made of naive CD8+ T cells sorted from blood. These receptors all stem from a man aged 18 to 30 in good health.

The chain has TRBV11-2 and TRBJ1-2, with a tentative D call TRBD1 (5 bases). V was cut by 4 bases and J by 4 bases, with 16 bases left in between. The CDR3 totals 15 residues. The germline CDR1 and CDR2 sequences are SGHAT and FQNNGV. CDR3 protein: CASSSGSEGVYGYTF. The CDR3 region has the DNA TGTGCCAGCAGCTCCGGGTCAGAAGGGGTCTATGGCTACACCTTC.

With regard to this clone: This sample also contains other DNA sequences that code for the same CDR3. The chain links TRBV9 to TRBJ2-3, with D maybe TRBD2 (6 bases). Trimming took 0 bases from V and 5 from J, leaving 10 bases between them. This CDR3 spans 14 amino acids. In germline, CDR1 is SGDLS, CDR2 YYNGEE. For the CDR3, the DNA is TGTGCCAGCAGCGTAGGAGGAGCGGGAGATACGCAGTATTTT. Protein product: CASSVGGAGDTQYF. The full variable domain, completed using reference TRBV9 and TRBJ2-3, is DSGVTQTPKHLITATGQRVTLRCSPRSGDLSVYWYQQSLDQGLQFLIQYYNGEERAKGNILERFSAQQFPDLHSELNLSSLELGDSALYFCASSVGGAGDTQYFGPGTRLTVL.

V and J are TRBV5-4 and TRBJ1-2, with 8 bases matching TRBD1. Germline V gene data show CDR1 as SGHNT and CDR2 as YYREEE (reference sequence). The V gene end was trimmed by 3 bases and the J gene end by 4 bases; junction bases not matched to a gene: 2. CDR3 length: 13 amino acids. DNA of the CDR3: TGTGCCAGCAGCTATACAGGGGGCTATGGCTACACCTTC. As protein: CASSYTGGYGYTF.

V is TRBV21-1 and J is TRBJ2-2. TRBV21-1 is classified as a pseudogene. This CDR3 contains 18 residues. For the CDR3, the DNA is TGTGCCAGCAGCAAGTCCGCGGTGGGGCCTCGAGGGACCGGGGAGCTGTTTTTT. Its protein is CASSKSAVGPRGTGELFF.

This clone appeared once. The V and J genes are TRBV2 and TRBJ1-4; D remains ambiguous. Germline V gene sequence: CDR1 SNHLY, CDR2 FYNNEI. The CDR3 totals 13 residues. V lost 2 bases and J 5 bases, leaving 6 bases between the germline ends. CDR3 nucleotides: TGTGCCAGCAGTGAAACGAGCAATGAAAAACTGTTTTTT. Residues: CASSETSNEKLFF. Variable domain in full (rest from reference TRBV2 and TRBJ1-4): EPEVTQTPSHQVTQMGQEVILRCVPISNHLYFYWYRQILGQKVEFLVSFYNNEISEKSEIFDDQFSVERPDGSNFTLKIRSTKLEDSAMYFCASSETSNEKLFFGSGTQLSVL.

This chain links TRBV9 with TRBJ2-1; TRBD2 agrees at 8 bases. V lost 3 bases, J lost 4 bases, and 6 bases stayed unmatched. This CDR3 contains 15 residues. Germline V gene sequence: CDR1 SGDLS, CDR2 YYNGEE. The CDR3, as DNA: TGTGCCAGCAGCGCCATAGCGGGAAAGTACAATGAGCAGTTCTTC. Translated, it gives CASSAIAGKYNEQFF.

In regard to this clone: At the DNA level, this CDR3 is encoded by other sequences in the same sample as well. V usage is TRBV5-4 and J usage is TRBJ1-1, with D perhaps TRBD1 (6 bases). The CDR3 spans 12 residues. The germline V gene encodes CDR1 SGHNT and CDR2 YYREEE (reference sequence). The germline V and J ends were trimmed by 2 bases and 8 bases, with 10 bases remaining between them. CDR3 DNA sequence: TGTGCCAGCAGCTTTTCGGGGACAGAAGCTTTCTTT. This codes for CASSFSGTEAFF.